These T cell receptor beta chains were read from a single sample in a study of PD-1 blockade in classical Hodgkin lymphoma. Generated by immunoSEQ multiplex PCR, the TCRdb table keeps only in-frame clones and is missing some. Among 40,000 to 45,000 clones listed, over 75% were seen once. Sequencing used peripheral blood mononuclear cells (PBMCs), obtained at baseline. Receptors originate from a human donor with classical Hodgkin lymphoma. Both conserved end residues are part of each CDR3. Each record gives: D gene, V gene, clone size, J gene, CDR3 DNA, CDR3 protein. A D gene is named only where the DNA matches it firmly. Not every row has a clone size; where given, it reads once, few, many or a size class.

>.|TRBV7-9|.|TRBJ1-2
TGTGCCAGCAGCTCCTTAGGGGGCTACACCTTC
CASSSLGGYTF
>TRBD2|TRBV27|.|TRBJ2-7
TGTGCCAGCAGTTTACTCGGGGGGTCCTACGAGCAGTACTTC
CASSLLGGSYEQYF
>TRBD1|TRBV5-6|.|TRBJ2-3
TGTGCCAGCAGCTCCGGACAGGGAGTTCGGACGCAGTATTTT
CASSSGQGVRTQYF
>TRBD2|TRBV4-1|once|TRBJ2-5
TGCGCCAGCAGCCCGGGACTAGCGGGGGAGCAAGAGACCCAGTACTTC
CASSPGLAGEQETQYF
>TRBD1|TRBV7-2|.|TRBJ1-5
TGTGCCAGCAGCTCCCGGACAGGGAGGGGTCAGCCCCAGCATTTT
CASSSRTGRGQPQHF
>.|TRBV18|.|TRBJ1-5
TGTGCCAGCTCACCATCGTCGGGAAATCAGCCCCAGCATTTT
CASSPSSGNQPQHF
>TRBD1|TRBV18|.|TRBJ1-2
TGTGCCAGCTCACCACTCCCGGGACAGGGGTCCTACTATGGCTACACCTTC
CASSPLPGQGSYYGYTF
>.|TRBV7-2|.|TRBJ1-1
TGTGCCAGCGGGGCGGACCCGAACACTGAAGCTTTCTTT
CASGADPNTEAFF
>.|TRBV18|.|TRBJ2-5
TGTGCCAGCTCACCGCCGCTCCAAGAGACCCAGTACTTC
CASSPPLQETQYF
>.|TRBV5-1|few|TRBJ2-7
TGCGCCAGCAGCCTGGACAACTCCTACGAGCAGTACTTC
CASSLDNSYEQYF
>.|TRBV5-1|.|TRBJ1-5
TGCGCCAGCAGCTTAGACGGTTCGTTGAGGCAGCCCCAGCATTTT
CASSLDGSLRQPQHF
>.|TRBV7-9|few|TRBJ2-3
TGTGCCAGCAGCTTGGTAGCAGTCACAGATACGCAGTATTTT
CASSLVAVTDTQYF
>.|TRBV4-1|once|TRBJ1-5
TGCGCCAGCAGCCAAGTACGGTTTTTTAATCAGCCCCAGCATTTT
CASSQVRFFNQPQHF
>.|TRBV27|once|TRBJ2-1
TGTGCCAGCAGTTTATCACGGGGCTCCTACAATGAGCAGTTCTTC
CASSLSRGSYNEQFF
>.|TRBV7-2|.|TRBJ1-3
TGTGCCAGCAGCCGGTCGGGGGACCGTGGAAACACCATATATTTT
CASSRSGDRGNTIYF
>.|TRBV6-6|.|TRBJ1-5
TGTGCCAGCAGGGTAGATGGGAATCAGCCCCAGCATTTT
CASRVDGNQPQHF
>TRBD2|TRBV7-8|once|TRBJ2-7
TGTGCCAGCAGCTTAATAGGGGCGGACCGGGGGGTGCACTACGAGCAGTACTTC
CASSLIGADRGVHYEQYF
>.|TRBV7-8|few|TRBJ1-6
TGTGCCAGCAGCAAAGACAGGCTTGTTAATTCACCCCTCCACTTT
CASSKDRLVNSPLHF
>.|TRBV10-2|few|TRBJ1-1
TGCGCCAGCCACAACCCCAACAGGGACACTGAAGCTTTCTTT
CASHNPNRDTEAFF
>.|TRBV7-9|medium-sized|TRBJ2-4
TGTGCCAGCAGCTTAGGGGGTGTGAACATTCAGTACTTC
CASSLGGVNIQYF
>.|TRBV5-1|few|TRBJ1-5
TGCGCCAGCAGCTTGTCCGGAGACAGCAATCAGCCCCAGCATTTT
CASSLSGDSNQPQHF
>.|TRBV10-3|.|TRBJ1-3
TGTGCCATCGGGACCCTTGGAAACACCATATATTTT
CAIGTLGNTIYF
>.|TRBV7-9|.|TRBJ2-3
TGTGCCAGCAGCTTTTCAGATACGCAGTATTTT
CASSFSDTQYF
>.|TRBV5-1|.|TRBJ2-5
TGCGCCAGCAGCTTGGAACAGGGAGAAGTCGAGACCCAGTACTTC
CASSLEQGEVETQYF
>TRBD1|TRBV11-2|.|TRBJ2-3
TGTGCCAGCAGCTTTGGGACAGCCAGCACAGATACGCAGTATTTT
CASSFGTASTDTQYF
>TRBD1|TRBV7-9|.|TRBJ1-2
TGTGCCAGCAGCTCAGACAGGGCCTATGGCTACACCTTC
CASSSDRAYGYTF
>.|TRBV9|.|TRBJ2-7
TGTGCCAGCAGCGTAGAGGGGGACTCCTACGAGCAGTACTTC
CASSVEGDSYEQYF
>.|TRBV29-1|.|TRBJ1-1
TGCAGCGTTGAAGAGACATTTGGGTCTGAAGCTTTCTTT
CSVEETFGSEAFF
>.|TRBV4-1|.|TRBJ2-3
TGCGCCAGCAGCCAAGATGGGTTTGAGGACACAGATACGCAGTATTTT
CASSQDGFEDTDTQYF
>.|TRBV9|.|TRBJ2-3
TGTGCCAGCAGCGCTAGACTAGATCTTTCGCATACGCAGTATTTT
CASSARLDLSHTQYF
>.|TRBV9|.|TRBJ2-1
TGTGCCAGCAGCGTTGCGGGGAGCAATGAGCAGTTCTTC
CASSVAGSNEQFF
>.|TRBV5-1|.|TRBJ1-2
TGCGCCAGCGGAACCGGGGACTACGGCTACACCTTC
CASGTGDYGYTF
>TRBD1|TRBV5-1|.|TRBJ1-4
TGCGCCAGCGGTGGACAGGGACTTAATGAAAAACTGTTTTTT
CASGGQGLNEKLFF
>TRBD2|TRBV5-1|.|TRBJ2-3
TGCGCCAGCAGCGGGTTAGCGGGGGCCCCAGATACGCAGTATTTT
CASSGLAGAPDTQYF
>.|TRBV9|.|TRBJ2-3
TGTGCCAGCAGCGAGCGGAGTGCGGGACCTAGCACAGATACGCAGTATTTT
CASSERSAGPSTDTQYF
>.|TRBV6-6|.|TRBJ2-7
TGTGCCAGCAGTCGGGTAGGCTCCTACGAGCAGTACTTC
CASSRVGSYEQYF
>.|TRBV19|.|TRBJ1-4
TGTGCCAGTAGCGGGACCGCCCCAGAAAAACTGTTTTTT
CASSGTAPEKLFF
>.|TRBV6-1|few|TRBJ1-3
TGTGCCAGCAGTGAAGGAGGCTTCGGCTCTGGAAACACCATATATTTT
CASSEGGFGSGNTIYF
>TRBD1|TRBV9|.|TRBJ1-2
TGTGCCAGCACCCCTGGACAGGGACTTGGCTACACCTTC
CASTPGQGLGYTF
>TRBD1|TRBV7-9|once|TRBJ2-3
TGTGCCAGCAGCTGGACAGGGACTAGCACAGATACGCAGTATTTT
CASSWTGTSTDTQYF
>.|TRBV7-9|few|TRBJ1-1
TGTGCCAGCAGTTTTACCGACACTATGAACACTGAAGCTTTCTTT
CASSFTDTMNTEAFF
>.|TRBV29-1|.|TRBJ2-5
TGCAGCGTTGAAAGAGAGGCGGGGGAGACCCAGTACTTC
CSVEREAGETQYF
>TRBD1|TRBV9|few|TRBJ2-7
TGTGCCAGCAGCGTAAGTGGACAGGGACCATCCTACGAGCAGTACTTC
CASSVSGQGPSYEQYF
>.|TRBV27|.|TRBJ1-4
TGTGCCAGCAGTCCTATCCCCGACAGGTCGGGAGATGAAAAACTGTTTTTT
CASSPIPDRSGDEKLFF
>TRBD1|TRBV19|few|TRBJ1-2
TGTGCCAGTACGGGGACAGCTAACTATGGCTACACCTTC
CASTGTANYGYTF